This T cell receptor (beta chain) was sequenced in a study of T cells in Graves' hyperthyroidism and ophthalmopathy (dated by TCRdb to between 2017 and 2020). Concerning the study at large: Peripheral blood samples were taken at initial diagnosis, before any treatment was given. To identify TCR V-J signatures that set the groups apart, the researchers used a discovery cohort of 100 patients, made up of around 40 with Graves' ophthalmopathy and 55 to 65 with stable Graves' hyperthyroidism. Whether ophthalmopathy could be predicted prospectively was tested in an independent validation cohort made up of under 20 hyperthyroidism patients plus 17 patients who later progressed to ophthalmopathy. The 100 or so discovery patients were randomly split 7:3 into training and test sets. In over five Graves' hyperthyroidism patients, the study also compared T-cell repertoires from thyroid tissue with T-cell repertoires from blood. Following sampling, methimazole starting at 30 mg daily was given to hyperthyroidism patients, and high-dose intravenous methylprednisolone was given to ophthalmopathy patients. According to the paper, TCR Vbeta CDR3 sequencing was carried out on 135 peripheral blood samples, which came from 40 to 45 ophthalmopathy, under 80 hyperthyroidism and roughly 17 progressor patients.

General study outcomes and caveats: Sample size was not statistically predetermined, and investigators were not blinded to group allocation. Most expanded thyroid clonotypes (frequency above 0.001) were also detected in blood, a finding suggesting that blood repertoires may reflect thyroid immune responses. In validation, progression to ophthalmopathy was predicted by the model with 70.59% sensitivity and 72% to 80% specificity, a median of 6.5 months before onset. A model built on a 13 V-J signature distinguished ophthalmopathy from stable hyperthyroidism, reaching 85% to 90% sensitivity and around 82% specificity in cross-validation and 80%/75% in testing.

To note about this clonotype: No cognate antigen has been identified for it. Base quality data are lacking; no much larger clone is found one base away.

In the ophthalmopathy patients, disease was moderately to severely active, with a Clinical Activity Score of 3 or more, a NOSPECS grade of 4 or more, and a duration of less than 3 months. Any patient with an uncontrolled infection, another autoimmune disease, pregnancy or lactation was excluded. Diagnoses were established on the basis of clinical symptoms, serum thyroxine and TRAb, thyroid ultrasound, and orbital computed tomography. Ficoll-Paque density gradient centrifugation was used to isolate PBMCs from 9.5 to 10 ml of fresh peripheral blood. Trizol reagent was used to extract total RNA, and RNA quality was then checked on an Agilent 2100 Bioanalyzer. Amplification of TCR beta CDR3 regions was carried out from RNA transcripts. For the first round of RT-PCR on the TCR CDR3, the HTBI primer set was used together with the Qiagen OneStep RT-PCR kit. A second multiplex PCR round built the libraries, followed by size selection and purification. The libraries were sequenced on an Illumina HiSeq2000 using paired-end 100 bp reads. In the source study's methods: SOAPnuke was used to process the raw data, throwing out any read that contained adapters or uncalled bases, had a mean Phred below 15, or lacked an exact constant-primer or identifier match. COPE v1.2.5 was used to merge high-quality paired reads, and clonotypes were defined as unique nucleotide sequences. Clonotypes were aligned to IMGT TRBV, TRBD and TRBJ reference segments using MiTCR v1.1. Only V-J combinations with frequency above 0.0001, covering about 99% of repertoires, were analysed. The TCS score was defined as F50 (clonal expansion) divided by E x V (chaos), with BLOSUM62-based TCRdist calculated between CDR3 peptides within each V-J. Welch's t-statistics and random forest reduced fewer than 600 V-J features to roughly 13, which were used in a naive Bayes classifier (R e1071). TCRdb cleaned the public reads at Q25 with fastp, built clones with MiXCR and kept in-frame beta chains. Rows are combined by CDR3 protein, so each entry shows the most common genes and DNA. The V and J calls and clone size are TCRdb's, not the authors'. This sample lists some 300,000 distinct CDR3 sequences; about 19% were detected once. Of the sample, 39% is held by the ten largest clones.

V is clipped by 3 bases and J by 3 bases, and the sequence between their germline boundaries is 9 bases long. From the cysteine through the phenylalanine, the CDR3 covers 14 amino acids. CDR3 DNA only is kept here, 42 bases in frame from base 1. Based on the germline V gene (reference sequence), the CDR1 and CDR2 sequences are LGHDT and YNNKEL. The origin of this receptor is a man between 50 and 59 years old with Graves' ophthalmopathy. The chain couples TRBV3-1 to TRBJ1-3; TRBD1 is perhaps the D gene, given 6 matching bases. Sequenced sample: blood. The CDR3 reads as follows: CASSQGAYGNTIYF. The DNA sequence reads TGTGCCAGCAGCCAGGGGGCTTATGGAAACACCATATATTTT.